The present entry profiles one T cell receptor beta chain with its context. The protocol was immunoSEQ multiplex PCR, while the TCRdb copy is restricted to in-frame clones and leaves out a portion. The sample has roughly 380,000 clones, roughly 84% seen once. This sample was taken from a study of blood T cell repertoires in COVID-19. The V gene end was trimmed by 4 bases and the J gene end by 3 bases; junction bases not matched to a gene: 5. The CDR3 covers 15 residues. The germline gives CDR1 MGHRA, CDR2 YSYEKL. Cohorts were assigned according to the clinical history that participants reported. Recovery meant two consecutive negative NP/OP PCR tests, professional clearance, or resolved symptoms.

This chain joins TRBV4-1 and TRBJ2-4; TRBD2 agrees at 8 bases. The receptor comes from a woman in her 30s who had recovered from COVID-19. Source material: PBMCs or T cells enriched from blood (not recorded which). The CDR3 here is CASSPGGVGKNIQYF. The CDR3 coding sequence is TGCGCCAGCAGCCCCGGGGGGGTGGGCAAAAACATTCAGTACTTC.